Here is one T cell receptor (beta chain) with its context. Clones were sequenced by immunoSEQ multiplex PCR, and TCRdb holds only the in-frame ones, with some missing. Here the sample spans about 61,000 clones, 92% being singletons. Germline V gene lookup returns CDR1 LNHDA and CDR2 SQIVND (reference sequence). The CDR3 is 14 residues long. Deletions cut 4 bases from V and 3 bases from J, with 12 bases between. Collection of blood occurred at baseline, at cycle 4 day 1, and at cycle 7 day 1. The data originate from a study of OX40 agonist ivuxolimab in advanced cancers. V gene TRBV19 combines with J gene TRBJ1-1; D is ambiguous. The input for sequencing was CD4+ or CD8+ T cells sorted from blood, taken in a trial of the OX40 agonist ivuxolimab. The clonotype was recovered from an adult with an advanced solid tumor such as melanoma, head and neck, liver or kidney cancer. The CDR3 DNA reads TGTGCCAGTAGTAGGGCCAAAGGTTACACTGAAGCTTTCTTT. Its translation is CASSRAKGYTEAFF.